This T cell receptor (beta chain) stems from a study of shared clonotypes between healthy human individuals. Method: immunoSEQ multiplex PCR; TCRdb's copy keeps in-frame clones and lacks some. The sample holds about 2.4 million clones, 93% seen once. Turning to this clone: Its target is unknown.

Study results and limitations: In a handful of donors, around 5.5% of naive CD4 clonotypes appeared in common.

The sample taken for sequencing was naive CD4+ T cells from PBMCs. This sample's subset: CD45RA+ positively selected. The source of this sequence is a man between 18 and 35 years old in good health. Some clones in this sample may be carry-over from other donors' samples.

This CDR3 reads CASSHRNEQYF. For the CDR3, the DNA is TGTGCCAGCAGTCATCGGAACGAGCAGTACTTC. The chain recombines TRBV6-1 with TRBJ2-7; D not certain. This CDR3 comprises 11 residues. Trimming stripped 5 bases from V and 5 bases from J, with 7 bases between. Germline CDR1 MNHNS, CDR2 SASEGT.